This T cell receptor (beta chain) was identified during a study of cytomegalovirus exposure and HLA in healthy donors. Vbeta (60) and Jbeta (13) primers were used in the PCR. Libraries were prepared by immunoSEQ multiplex PCR; TCRdb keeps only in-frame clonotypes and omits some of them. The repertoire holds some 170,000 clones, roughly 81% seen once, with roughly 4.5% in the top ten. CDR1 and CDR2 from the germline V gene are SGHTA and FQGNSA. The J segment lost 2 bases and the V segment lost 4 bases, leaving 0 bases of the junction unmatched. The CDR3 sequence is 13 residues long. The source material was PBMCs. The receptor was isolated from a woman younger than 30 in good health and CMV-seropositive. The chain employs TRBV7-2 and TRBJ1-2, with 8 positions matching TRBD1. The CDR3 here is CASSWTGNYGYTF. The CDR3, as DNA: TGTGCCAGCAGCTGGACAGGGAACTATGGCTACACCTTC.